This T cell receptor (beta chain) derives from a study of response to subunit inactivated influenza vaccine. Using its own MiXCR run on the RT-PCR reads, TCRdb lists one record per CDR3 protein. The sample has 280,000 or so distinct CDR3 sequences; 20% to 25% are singletons. V lost 0 bases and J lost 2, with 12 bases in between. Looked up from germline, CDR1 is MNHEY and CDR2 is SVGEGT. CDR3 length: 16 residues. This sequence was found in a man between 45 and 75 years old who received an inactivated influenza vaccine. The source material was PBMCs from blood, sampled roughly 20 months after vaccination. The chain has TRBV6-2 or TRBV6-3 and TRBJ2-3; D is ambiguous. CDR3 nucleotides: TGTGCCAGCAGTTACTCCAGCGACGTCCCCACAGATACGCAGTATTTT. Its translation is CASSYSSDVPTDTQYF.